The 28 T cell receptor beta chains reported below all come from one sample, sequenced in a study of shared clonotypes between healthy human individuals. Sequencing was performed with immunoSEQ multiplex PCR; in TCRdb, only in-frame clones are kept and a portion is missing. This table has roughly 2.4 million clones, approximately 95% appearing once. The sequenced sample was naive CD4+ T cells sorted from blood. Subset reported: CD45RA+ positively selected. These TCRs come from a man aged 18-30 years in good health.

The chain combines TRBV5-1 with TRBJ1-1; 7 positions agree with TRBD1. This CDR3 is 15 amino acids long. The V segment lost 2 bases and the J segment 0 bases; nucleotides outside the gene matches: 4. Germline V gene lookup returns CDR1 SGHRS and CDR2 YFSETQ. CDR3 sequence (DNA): TGCGCCAGCAGCTTACAGACAGGGATGAACACTGAAGCTTTCTTT. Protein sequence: CASSLQTGMNTEAFF.

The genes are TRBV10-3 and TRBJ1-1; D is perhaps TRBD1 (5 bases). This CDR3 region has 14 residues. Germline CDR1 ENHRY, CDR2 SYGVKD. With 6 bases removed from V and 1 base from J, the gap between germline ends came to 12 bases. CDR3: CAISGPQGNTEAFF. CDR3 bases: TGTGCCATCAGCGGCCCTCAGGGGAACACTGAAGCTTTCTTT.

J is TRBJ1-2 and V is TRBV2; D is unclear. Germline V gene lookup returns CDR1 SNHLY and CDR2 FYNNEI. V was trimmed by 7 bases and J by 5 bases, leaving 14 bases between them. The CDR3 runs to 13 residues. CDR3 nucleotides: TGTGCCAGCAATGGAGACTCCGTTTATGGCTACACCTTC. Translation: CASNGDSVYGYTF.

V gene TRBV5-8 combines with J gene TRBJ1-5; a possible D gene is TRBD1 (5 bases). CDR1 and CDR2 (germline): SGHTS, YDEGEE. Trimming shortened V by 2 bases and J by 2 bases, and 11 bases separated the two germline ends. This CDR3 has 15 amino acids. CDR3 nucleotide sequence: TGTGCCAGCAGCTTTTCGGTACAGGGCAATCAGCCCCAGCATTTT. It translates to CASSFSVQGNQPQHF.

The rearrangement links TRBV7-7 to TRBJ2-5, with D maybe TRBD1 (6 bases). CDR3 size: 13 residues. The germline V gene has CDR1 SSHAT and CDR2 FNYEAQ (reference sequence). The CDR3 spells CASGRGYQETQYF. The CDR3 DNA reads TGTGCTTCAGGAAGGGGGTACCAAGAGACCCAGTACTTC.

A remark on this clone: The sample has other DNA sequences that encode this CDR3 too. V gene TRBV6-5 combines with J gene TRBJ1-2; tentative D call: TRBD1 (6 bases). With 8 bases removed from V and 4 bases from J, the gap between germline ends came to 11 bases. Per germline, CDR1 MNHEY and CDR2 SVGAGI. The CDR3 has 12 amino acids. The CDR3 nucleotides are TGTGCCAGCCGCAGGGGCAGCTATGGCTACACCTTC. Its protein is CASRRGSYGYTF.

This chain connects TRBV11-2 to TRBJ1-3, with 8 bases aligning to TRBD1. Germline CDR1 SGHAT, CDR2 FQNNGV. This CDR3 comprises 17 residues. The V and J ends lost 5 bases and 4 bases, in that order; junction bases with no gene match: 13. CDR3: CASSANLRTGNGNTIYF. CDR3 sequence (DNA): TGTGCCAGCAGCGCGAACCTTAGGACAGGGAACGGAAACACCATATATTTT.

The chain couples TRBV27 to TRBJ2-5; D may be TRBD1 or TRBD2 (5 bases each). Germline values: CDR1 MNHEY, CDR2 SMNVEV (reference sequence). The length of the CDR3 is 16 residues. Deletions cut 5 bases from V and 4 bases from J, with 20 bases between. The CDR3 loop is CASSDPRGRGTETQYF. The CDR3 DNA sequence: TGTGCCAGCAGTGACCCGAGGGGCCGAGGGACAGAGACCCAGTACTTC.

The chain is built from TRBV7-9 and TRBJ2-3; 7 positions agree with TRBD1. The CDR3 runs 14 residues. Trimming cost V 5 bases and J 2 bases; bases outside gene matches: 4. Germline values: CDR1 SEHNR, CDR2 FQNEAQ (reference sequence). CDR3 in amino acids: CASSRQGFTDTQYF. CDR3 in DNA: TGTGCCAGCAGCAGACAGGGATTCACAGATACGCAGTATTTT. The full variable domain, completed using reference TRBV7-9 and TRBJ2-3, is DTGVSQNPRHKITKRGQNVTFRCDPISEHNRLYWYRQTLGQGPEFLTYFQNEAQLEKSRLLSDRFSAERPKGSFSTLEIQRTEQGDSAMYLCASSRQGFTDTQYFGPGTRLTVL.

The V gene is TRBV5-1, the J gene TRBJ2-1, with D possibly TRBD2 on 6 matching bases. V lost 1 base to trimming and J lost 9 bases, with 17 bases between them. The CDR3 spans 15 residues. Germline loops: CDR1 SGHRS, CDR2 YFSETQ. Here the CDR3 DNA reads TGCGCCAGCAGCTTGAACGAGGGAGGATTAAGTGAGCAGTTCTTC. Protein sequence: CASSLNEGGLSEQFF.

The CDR3 is CASSGDFSEQYF. CDR3 DNA: TGTGCCAGCAGCGGGGATTTCTCCGAGCAGTACTTC. The V call is TRBV5-4, the J call TRBJ2-7; D is ambiguous. CDR3 length equals 12 residues. V was shortened by 4 bases and J by 6 bases, with 11 bases between the two germline ends. Germline V gene sequence: CDR1 SGHNT, CDR2 YYREEE (reference sequence).

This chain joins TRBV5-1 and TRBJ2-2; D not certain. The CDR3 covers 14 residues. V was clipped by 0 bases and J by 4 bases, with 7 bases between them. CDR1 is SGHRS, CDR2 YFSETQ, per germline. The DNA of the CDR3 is TGCGCCAGCAGCTTGGCCGTACTCACCGGGGAGCTGTTTTTT. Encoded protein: CASSLAVLTGELFF.

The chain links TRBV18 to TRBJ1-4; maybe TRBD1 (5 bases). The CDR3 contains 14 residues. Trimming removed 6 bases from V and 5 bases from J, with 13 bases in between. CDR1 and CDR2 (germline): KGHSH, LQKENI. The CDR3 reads CASSPGRENEKLFF. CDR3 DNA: TGTGCCAGCTCTCCAGGGCGGGAGAATGAAAAACTGTTTTTT. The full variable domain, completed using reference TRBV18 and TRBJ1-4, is NAGVMQNPRHLVRRRGQEARLRCSPMKGHSHVYWYRQLPEEGLKFMVYLQKENIIDESGMPKERFSAEFPKEGPSILRIQQVVRGDSAAYFCASSPGRENEKLFFGSGTQLSVL.

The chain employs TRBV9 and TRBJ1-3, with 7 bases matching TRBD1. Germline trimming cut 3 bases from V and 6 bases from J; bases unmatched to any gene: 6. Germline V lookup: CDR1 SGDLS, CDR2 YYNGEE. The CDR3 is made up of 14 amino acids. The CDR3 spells CASSEGQPSNTIYF. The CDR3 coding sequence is TGTGCCAGCAGCGAGGGACAGCCTTCAAACACCATATATTTT.

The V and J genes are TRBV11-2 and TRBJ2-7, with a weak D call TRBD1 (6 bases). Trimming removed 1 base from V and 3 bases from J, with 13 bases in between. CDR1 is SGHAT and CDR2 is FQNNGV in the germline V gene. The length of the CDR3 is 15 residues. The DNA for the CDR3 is TGTGCCAGCAGCTTAGGGGGCAGGGGCATCTACGAGCAGTACTTC. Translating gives CASSLGGRGIYEQYF.

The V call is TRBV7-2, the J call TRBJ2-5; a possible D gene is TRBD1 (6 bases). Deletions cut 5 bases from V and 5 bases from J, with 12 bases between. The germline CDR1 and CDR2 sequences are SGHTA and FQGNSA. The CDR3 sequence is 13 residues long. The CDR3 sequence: CASSPGQRETQYF. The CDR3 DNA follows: TGTGCCAGCAGCCCGGGACAACGGGAGACCCAGTACTTC.

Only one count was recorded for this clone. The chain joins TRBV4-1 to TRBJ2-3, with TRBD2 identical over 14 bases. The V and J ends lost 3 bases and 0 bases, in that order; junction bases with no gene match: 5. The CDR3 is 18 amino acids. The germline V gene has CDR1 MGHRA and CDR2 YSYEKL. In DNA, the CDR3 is TGCGCCAGCAGCCAGGGACTAGCGGGAGCCCTTAGCACAGATACGCAGTATTTT. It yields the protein CASSQGLAGALSTDTQYF.

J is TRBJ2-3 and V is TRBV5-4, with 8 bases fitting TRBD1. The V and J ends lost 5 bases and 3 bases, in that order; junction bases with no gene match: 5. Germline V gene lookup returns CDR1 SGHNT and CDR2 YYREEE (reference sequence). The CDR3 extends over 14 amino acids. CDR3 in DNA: TGTGCCAGCAGGGTTGGACAGGGAACAGATACGCAGTATTTT. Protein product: CASRVGQGTDTQYF.

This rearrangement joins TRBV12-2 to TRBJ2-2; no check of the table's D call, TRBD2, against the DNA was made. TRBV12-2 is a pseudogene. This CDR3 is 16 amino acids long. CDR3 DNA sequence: TGTGCAAGTCGCTATACTCCCCCCGGGAACACCGGGGAGCTGTTTTTT. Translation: CASRYTPPGNTGELFF.

The CDR3 spells CASSLPLGTVDEAFF. DNA of the CDR3: TGTGCCAGCAGCTTACCACTGGGGACAGTCGATGAAGCTTTCTTT. V and J are TRBV5-5 and TRBJ1-1; 7 nucleotides align to TRBD1. J was trimmed by 7 bases and V by 2 bases; bases with no gene match: 11. Germline CDR1 reads SGHKS; CDR2 reads YYEKEE (reference sequence). The CDR3 is 15 amino acids. Based on the CDR3 plus reference TRBV5-5 and TRBJ1-1, the full variable domain is DAGVTQSPTHLIKTRGQQVTLRCSPISGHKSVSWYQQVLGQGPQFIFQYYEKEERGRGNFPDRFSARQFPNYSSELNVNALLLGDSALYLCASSLPLGTVDEAFFGQGTRLTVV.

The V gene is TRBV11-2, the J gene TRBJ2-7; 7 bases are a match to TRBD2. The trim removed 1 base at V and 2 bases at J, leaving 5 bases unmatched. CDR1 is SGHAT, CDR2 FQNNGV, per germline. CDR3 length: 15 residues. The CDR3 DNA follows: TGTGCCAGCAGCTTAGGCGGGAGTAAGGCCTACGAGCAGTACTTC. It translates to CASSLGGSKAYEQYF.

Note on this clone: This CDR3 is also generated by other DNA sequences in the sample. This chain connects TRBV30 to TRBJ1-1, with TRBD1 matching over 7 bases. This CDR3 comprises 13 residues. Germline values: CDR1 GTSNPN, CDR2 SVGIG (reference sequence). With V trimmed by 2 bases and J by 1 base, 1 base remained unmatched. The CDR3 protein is CAWSTGANTEAFF. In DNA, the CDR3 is TGTGCCTGGAGTACAGGGGCGAACACTGAAGCTTTCTTT.

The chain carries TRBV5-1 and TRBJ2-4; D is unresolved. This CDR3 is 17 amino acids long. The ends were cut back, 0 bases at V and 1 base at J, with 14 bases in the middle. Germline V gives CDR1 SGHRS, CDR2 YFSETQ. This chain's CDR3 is CASSLGAAGLAKNIQYF. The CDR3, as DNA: TGCGCCAGCAGCTTGGGGGCGGCAGGCCTCGCCAAAAACATTCAGTACTTC.

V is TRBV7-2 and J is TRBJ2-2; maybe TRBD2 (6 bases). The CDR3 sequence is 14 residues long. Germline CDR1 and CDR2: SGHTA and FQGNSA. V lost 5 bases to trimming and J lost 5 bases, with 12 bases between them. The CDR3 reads CASSTRRGTGELFF. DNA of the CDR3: TGTGCCAGCAGCACCCGACGGGGGACCGGGGAGCTGTTTTTT.

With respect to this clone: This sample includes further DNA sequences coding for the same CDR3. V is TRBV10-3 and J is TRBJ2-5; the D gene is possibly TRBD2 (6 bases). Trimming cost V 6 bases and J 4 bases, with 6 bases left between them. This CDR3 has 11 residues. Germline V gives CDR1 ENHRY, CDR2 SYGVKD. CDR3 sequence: CAISGGETQYF. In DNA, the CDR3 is TGTGCCATCAGCGGGGGAGAGACCCAGTACTTC.

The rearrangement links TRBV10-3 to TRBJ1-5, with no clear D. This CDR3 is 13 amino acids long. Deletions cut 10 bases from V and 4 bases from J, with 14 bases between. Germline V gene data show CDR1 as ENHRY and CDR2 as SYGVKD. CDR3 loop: CATSATINQPQHF. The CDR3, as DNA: TGTGCCACATCCGCCACAATAAATCAGCCCCAGCATTTT.

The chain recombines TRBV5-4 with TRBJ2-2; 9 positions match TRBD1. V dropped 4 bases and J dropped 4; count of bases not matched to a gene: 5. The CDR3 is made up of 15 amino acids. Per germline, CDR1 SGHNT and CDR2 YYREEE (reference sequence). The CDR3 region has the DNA TGTGCCAGCAGCATGGGACAGGGAATCACCGGGGAGCTGTTTTTT. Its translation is CASSMGQGITGELFF.

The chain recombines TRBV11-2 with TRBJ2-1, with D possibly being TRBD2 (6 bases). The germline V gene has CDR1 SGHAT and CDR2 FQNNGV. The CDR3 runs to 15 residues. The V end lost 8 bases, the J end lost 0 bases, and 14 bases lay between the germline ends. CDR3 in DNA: TGTGCCAGCGGTATCGGGGGTAGCTCCTACAATGAGCAGTTCTTC. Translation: CASGIGGSSYNEQFF.